The rows below give T cell receptor beta chains drawn from one sample of a study of CD8 T cells in ankylosing spondylitis. MiXCR, applied by TCRdb to the 5' RACE reads, yields one record per CDR3 protein. Of about 90,000 distinct CDR3 sequences in the sample, about 8.3% were seen once. Sample: blood, either unsorted or a sorted T cell fraction (not recorded which). The receptors here all came from a male donor with ankylosing spondylitis. The CDR3 runs from the conserved cysteine through the conserved F or W. Fields, in order: V gene, J gene, D gene, CDR3 protein. The D gene is left open where the match is weak.

>TRBV28|TRBJ1-5|-
CASSFLGTPDQPQHF
>TRBV27|TRBJ2-3|-
CASSFLFGTDTQYF
>TRBV4-1|TRBJ1-1|TRBD1
CASSQRTGLSTEAFF
>TRBV10-1|TRBJ1-1|-
CASSEWGAEAFF
>TRBV29-1|TRBJ2-1|TRBD2
CSVGASGRSYNEQFF
>TRBV7-6|TRBJ2-7|TRBD2
CASSAGTSGSYEQYF
>TRBV12-5|TRBJ2-7|TRBD2
CASAVGGEEYEQYF
>TRBV12-3/TRBV12-4|TRBJ1-1|-
CASSSLAGEAEAFF
>TRBV6-1|TRBJ1-3|-
CASLGPGPINYSGNTIYF
>TRBV13|TRBJ2-3|TRBD2
CASSPRAGGSTDTQYF
>TRBV27|TRBJ2-2|-
CASSSPGTAAGELFF
>TRBV11-2|TRBJ2-5|-
CASSLVGDRLRETQYF
>TRBV5-1|TRBJ1-2|TRBD1
CASSLEGQGAVYGYTF
>TRBV27|TRBJ2-1|TRBD1
CASSLGTEYNEQFF
>TRBV6-5|TRBJ2-2|-
CASSYAGRGGTGELFF
>TRBV11-2|TRBJ1-2|-
CASRLGRDGHGYTF
>TRBV7-9|TRBJ2-1|-
CASSSLSGSSYNEQFF
>TRBV4-1|TRBJ2-5|-
CASSQDVSAQETQYF
>TRBV20-1|TRBJ2-3|-
CSQRLQGSDTQYF
>TRBV7-9|TRBJ2-1|TRBD2
CASSLTTSAHEQFF
>TRBV20-1|TRBJ2-1|-
CSAPYLYSSYNEQFF
>TRBV6-5|TRBJ2-7|TRBD1
CASSSIGQEIPYEQYF
>TRBV10-2|TRBJ2-1|-
CASSGRKGRDNEQFF
>TRBV12-3/TRBV12-4|TRBJ1-5|TRBD1
CASSSSRTGGPNQPQHF
>TRBV27|TRBJ2-1|TRBD2
CASSFVGLAEYNEQFF
>TRBV2|TRBJ2-6|-
CASSDLASGANVLTF
>TRBV2|TRBJ2-1|-
CASSEALYEQFF
>TRBV3-1|TRBJ2-2|TRBD2
CASSPTSGRAYTGELFF
>TRBV28|TRBJ2-1|-
CASSFSRDHNEQFF
>TRBV7-9|TRBJ2-7|-
CASSPTLREQYF
>TRBV6-2/TRBV6-3|TRBJ2-5|TRBD2
CASSLVAGGPLETQYF
>TRBV11-2|TRBJ2-1|-
CASSGRNYNEQFF
>TRBV20-1|TRBJ1-1|-
CSAGGNSGIYTEAFF
>TRBV24-1|TRBJ2-1|TRBD1
CATSDFLTGDEQFF
>TRBV14|TRBJ2-1|TRBD2
CASSQDRGREDPYNEQFF
>TRBV14|TRBJ1-4|-
CASSQDRSLRKLFF
>TRBV5-1|TRBJ1-1|-
CASSWSQSQNTEAFF
>TRBV10-2|TRBJ2-3|TRBD2
CASSSLAGVTDTQYF
>TRBV9|TRBJ2-1|TRBD1
CASSSTGGLEQFF
>TRBV4-2|TRBJ2-6|-
CASSLVGGANVLTF
>TRBV7-6|TRBJ2-7|-
CASSVASNHEQYF
>TRBV12-3/TRBV12-4|TRBJ2-4|-
CASSFGEDIQYF
>TRBV28|TRBJ2-1|-
CASNTWGAEQFF
>TRBV12-3/TRBV12-4|TRBJ2-1|-
CASSFNHEQFF
>TRBV2|TRBJ2-5|TRBD2
CASRLAGEETQYF
>TRBV20-1|TRBJ2-1|TRBD2
CSAFPLTSGRDNEQFF
>TRBV11-1|TRBJ2-2|TRBD1
CASSQIVSETGKTGELFF